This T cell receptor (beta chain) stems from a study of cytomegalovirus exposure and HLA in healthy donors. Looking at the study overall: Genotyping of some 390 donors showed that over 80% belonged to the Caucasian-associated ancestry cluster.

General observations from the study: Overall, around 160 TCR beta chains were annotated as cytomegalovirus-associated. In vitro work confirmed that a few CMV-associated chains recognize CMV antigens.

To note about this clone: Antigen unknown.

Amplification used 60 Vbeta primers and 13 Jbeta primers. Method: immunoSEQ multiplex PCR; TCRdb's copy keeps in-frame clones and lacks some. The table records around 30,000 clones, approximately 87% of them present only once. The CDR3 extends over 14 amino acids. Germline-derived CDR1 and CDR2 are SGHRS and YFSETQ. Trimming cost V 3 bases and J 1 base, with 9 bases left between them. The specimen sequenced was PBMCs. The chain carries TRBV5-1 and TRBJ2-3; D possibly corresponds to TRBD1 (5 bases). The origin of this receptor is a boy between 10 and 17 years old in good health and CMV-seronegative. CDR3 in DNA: TGCGCCAGCAGCTCAGGGTCGGGCACAGATACGCAGTATTTT. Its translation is CASSSGSGTDTQYF.